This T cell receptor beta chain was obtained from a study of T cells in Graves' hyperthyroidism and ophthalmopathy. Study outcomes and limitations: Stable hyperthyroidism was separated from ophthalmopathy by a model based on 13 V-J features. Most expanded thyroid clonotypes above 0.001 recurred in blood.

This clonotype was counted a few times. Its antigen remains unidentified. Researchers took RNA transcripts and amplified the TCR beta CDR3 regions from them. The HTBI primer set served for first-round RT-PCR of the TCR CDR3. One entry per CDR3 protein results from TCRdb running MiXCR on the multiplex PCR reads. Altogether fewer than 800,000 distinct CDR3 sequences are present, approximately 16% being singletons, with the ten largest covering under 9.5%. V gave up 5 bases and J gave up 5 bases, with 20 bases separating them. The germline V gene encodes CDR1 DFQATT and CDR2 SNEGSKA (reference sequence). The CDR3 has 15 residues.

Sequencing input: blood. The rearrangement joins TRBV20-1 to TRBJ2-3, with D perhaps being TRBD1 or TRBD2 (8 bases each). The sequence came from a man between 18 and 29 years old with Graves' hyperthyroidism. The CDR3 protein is CSAGGGQGAGDTQYF. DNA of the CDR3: TGCAGTGCTGGCGGGGGGCAGGGGGCGGGAGATACGCAGTATTTT.